These T cell receptor beta chains were read from a single sample in a study of cytomegalovirus exposure and HLA in healthy donors. The protocol was immunoSEQ multiplex PCR, while the TCRdb copy is restricted to in-frame clones and leaves out a portion. The profile covers more than 200,000 clones, with roughly 82% appearing a single time and about 6.1% taken by the ten largest. The source material was PBMCs. All receptors derive from a man between 40 and 49 years old in good health and CMV-seropositive. Each CDR3 is given with its conserved first and last residue. Fields, in order: D gene, V gene, J gene, clone size, CDR3 protein, CDR3 DNA. D genes are given only for firm matches. Clone size is given for some rows only: seen once, a few or many times, or a class if the clone is expanded.

>TRBD2|TRBV6-4|TRBJ2-1|few
CASSRTSGASNEQFF
TGTGCCAGCAGCAGGACTAGCGGGGCGAGTAATGAGCAGTTCTTC
>NA|TRBV5-1|TRBJ2-1|NA
CASSFAGSSYNEQFF
TGCGCCAGCAGCTTTGCTGGGAGCTCCTACAATGAGCAGTTCTTC
>TRBD2|TRBV30|TRBJ2-5|NA
CAWSVGLAGEKGLDF
TGTGCCTGGAGTGTTGGACTAGCGGGAGAAAAAGGTTTGGACTTC
>TRBD1|TRBV19|TRBJ1-2|NA
CASTGQKNYGYTF
TGTGCCAGTACGGGACAGAAGAACTATGGCTACACCTTC
>NA|TRBV10-2|TRBJ2-5|NA
CASSELDIMGQETQYF
TGCGCCAGCAGTGAGCTGGACATCATGGGCCAAGAGACCCAGTACTTC
>TRBD1|TRBV6-5|TRBJ1-5|NA
CASSPGQGGNQPQHF
TGTGCCAGCAGCCCGGGACAGGGAGGCAATCAGCCCCAGCATTTT
>TRBD2|TRBV11-3|TRBJ2-5|NA
CASSFGLGETQYF
TGTGCCAGCAGCTTTGGACTAGGAGAGACCCAGTACTTC
>TRBD1|TRBV9|TRBJ1-2|NA
CASSGQGSGVDGYTF
TGTGCCAGCAGCGGACAGGGAAGTGGTGTGGATGGCTACACCTTC
>NA|TRBV7-9|TRBJ2-3|once
CASSLGIGRQERGDTQYF
TGTGCCAGCAGCTTAGGAATTGGGCGACAGGAGCGGGGAGATACGCAGTATTTT
>NA|TRBV27|TRBJ2-1|NA
CASSLEGSSYNEQFF
TGTGCCAGCAGTTTAGAAGGGAGCTCCTACAATGAGCAGTTCTTC
>NA|TRBV25-1|TRBJ1-2|NA
CASSGGVYGYTF
TGTGCCAGCAGCGGGGGGGTCTATGGCTACACCTTC